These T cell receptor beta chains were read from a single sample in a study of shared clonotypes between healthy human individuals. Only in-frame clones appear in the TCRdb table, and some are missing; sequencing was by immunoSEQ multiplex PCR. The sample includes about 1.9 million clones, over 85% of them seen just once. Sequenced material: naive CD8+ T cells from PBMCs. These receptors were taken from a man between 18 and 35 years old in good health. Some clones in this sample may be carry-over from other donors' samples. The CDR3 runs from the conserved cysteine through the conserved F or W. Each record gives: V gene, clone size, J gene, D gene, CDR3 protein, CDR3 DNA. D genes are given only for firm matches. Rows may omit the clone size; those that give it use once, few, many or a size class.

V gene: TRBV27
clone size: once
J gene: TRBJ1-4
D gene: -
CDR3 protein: CASSLFGGEAEKLFF
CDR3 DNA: TGTGCCAGCAGTTTATTCGGAGGGGAAGCTGAAAAACTGTTTTTT

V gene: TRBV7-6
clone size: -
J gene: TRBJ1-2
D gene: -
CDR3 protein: CASSLRAGHGYTF
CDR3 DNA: TGTGCCAGCAGCTTAAGGGCAGGGCATGGCTACACCTTC

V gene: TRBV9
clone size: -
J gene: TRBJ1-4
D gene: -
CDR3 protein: CASSPEIGRSSFPNEKLFF
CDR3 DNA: TGTGCCAGCAGCCCGGAAATCGGGAGGTCGAGTTTTCCGAATGAAAAACTGTTTTTT

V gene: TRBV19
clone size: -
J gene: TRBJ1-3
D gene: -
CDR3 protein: CASSAKDSILNTIYF
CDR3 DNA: TGTGCCAGTAGTGCCAAAGACAGTATCCTCAACACCATATATTTT

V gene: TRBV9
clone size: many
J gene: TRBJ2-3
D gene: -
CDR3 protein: CASSVGGSTDTQYF
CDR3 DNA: TGTGCCAGCAGCGTAGGCGGGAGCACAGATACGCAGTATTTT

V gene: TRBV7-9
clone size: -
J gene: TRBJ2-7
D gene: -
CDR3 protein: CASSFGELRDEQYF
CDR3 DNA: TGTGCCAGCAGCTTCGGGGAACTCCGGGACGAGCAGTACTTC

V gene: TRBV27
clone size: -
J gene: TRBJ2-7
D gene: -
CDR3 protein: CASSSTGSYEQYF
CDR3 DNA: TGTGCCAGCAGTTCCACAGGGTCCTACGAGCAGTACTTC

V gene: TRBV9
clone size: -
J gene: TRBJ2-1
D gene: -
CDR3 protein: CASSGTLGGPYNEQFF
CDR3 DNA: TGTGCCAGCAGCGGGACTTTAGGGGGGCCCTACAATGAGCAGTTCTTC

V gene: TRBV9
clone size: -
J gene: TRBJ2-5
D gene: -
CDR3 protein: CASSPLWEGDQETQYF
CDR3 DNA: TGTGCCAGCAGCCCCCTGTGGGAGGGGGACCAAGAGACCCAGTACTTC

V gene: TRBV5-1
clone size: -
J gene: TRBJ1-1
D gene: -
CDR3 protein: CASSFGAGTEAFF
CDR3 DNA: TGCGCCAGCAGCTTTGGAGCGGGCACTGAAGCTTTCTTT

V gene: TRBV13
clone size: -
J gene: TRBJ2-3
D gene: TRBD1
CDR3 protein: CASSWGQGMDTQYF
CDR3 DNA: TGTGCCAGCAGCTGGGGACAGGGAATGGATACGCAGTATTTT

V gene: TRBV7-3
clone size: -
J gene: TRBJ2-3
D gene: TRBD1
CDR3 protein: CASRSTGSTTDTQYF
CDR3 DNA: TGTGCCAGCAGATCGACAGGGTCCACGACAGATACGCAGTATTTT

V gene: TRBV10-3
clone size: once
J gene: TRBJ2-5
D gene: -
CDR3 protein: CAIGTPEETQYF
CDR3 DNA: TGTGCCATCGGGACACCCGAAGAGACCCAGTACTTC

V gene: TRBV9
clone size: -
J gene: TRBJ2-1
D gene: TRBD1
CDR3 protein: CASSGGTGHYNEQFF
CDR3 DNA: TGTGCCAGCAGCGGCGGGACAGGGCACTACAATGAGCAGTTCTTC

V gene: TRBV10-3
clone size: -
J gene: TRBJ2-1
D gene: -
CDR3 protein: CAIREGSPPGRSHNEQFF
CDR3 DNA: TGTGCCATCAGAGAGGGGTCTCCGCCGGGACGGTCCCACAATGAGCAGTTCTTC

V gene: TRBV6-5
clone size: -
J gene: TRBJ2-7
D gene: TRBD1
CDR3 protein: CASSQYRGTYEQYF
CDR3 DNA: TGTGCCAGCAGTCAGTACAGGGGGACCTACGAGCAGTACTTC

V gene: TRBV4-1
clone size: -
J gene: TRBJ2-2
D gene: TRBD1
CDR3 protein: CASSHGQGGSGELFF
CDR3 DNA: TGCGCCAGCAGCCACGGACAGGGAGGAAGTGGGGAGCTGTTTTTT

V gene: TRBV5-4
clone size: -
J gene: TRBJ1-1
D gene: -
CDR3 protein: CASSLELDRELNTEAFF
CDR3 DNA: TGTGCCAGCAGCTTGGAATTGGACCGGGAACTCAACACTGAAGCTTTCTTT

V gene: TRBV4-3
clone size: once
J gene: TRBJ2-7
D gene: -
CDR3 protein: CASSQEGEGPTSYEQYF
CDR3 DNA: TGCGCCAGCAGCCAAGAGGGCGAGGGGCCGACCTCCTACGAGCAGTACTTC

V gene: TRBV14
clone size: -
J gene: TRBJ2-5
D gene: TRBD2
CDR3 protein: CASSQEGVAGAETQYF
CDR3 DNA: TGTGCCAGCAGCCAGGAGGGAGTAGCGGGAGCAGAGACCCAGTACTTC

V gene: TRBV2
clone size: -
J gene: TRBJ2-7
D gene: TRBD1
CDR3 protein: CASITGGEQYF
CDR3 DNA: TGTGCCAGCATAACAGGGGGCGAGCAGTACTTC

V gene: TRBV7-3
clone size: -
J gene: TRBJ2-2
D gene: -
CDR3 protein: CASSLGGTGELFF
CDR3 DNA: TGTGCCAGCAGCTTAGGCGGGACCGGGGAGCTGTTTTTT

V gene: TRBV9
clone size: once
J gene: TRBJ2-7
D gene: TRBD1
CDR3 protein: CASSVAREQGLYEQYF
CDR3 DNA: TGTGCCAGCAGCGTAGCTAGGGAACAGGGGCTCTACGAGCAGTACTTC

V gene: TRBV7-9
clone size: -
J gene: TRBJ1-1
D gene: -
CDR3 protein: CASSLGGARGTEAFF
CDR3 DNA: TGTGCCAGCAGCTTAGGTGGGGCGCGGGGAACTGAAGCTTTCTTT

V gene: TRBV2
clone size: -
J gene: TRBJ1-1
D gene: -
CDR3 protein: CASSPKGEAFF
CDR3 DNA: TGTGCCAGCAGCCCCAAAGGTGAAGCTTTCTTT

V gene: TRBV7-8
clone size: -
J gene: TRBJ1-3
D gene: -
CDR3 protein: CASSLDQRRHSGNTIYF
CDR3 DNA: TGTGCCAGCAGCTTAGATCAGCGTCGGCACTCTGGAAACACCATATATTTT

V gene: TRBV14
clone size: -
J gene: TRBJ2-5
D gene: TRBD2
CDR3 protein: CASSRTSGQETQYF
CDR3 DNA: TGTGCCAGCAGTCGGACTAGCGGCCAAGAGACCCAGTACTTC

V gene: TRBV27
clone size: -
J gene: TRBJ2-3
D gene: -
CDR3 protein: CASSTTAVTDTQYF
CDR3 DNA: TGTGCCAGCAGTACAACAGCGGTCACAGATACGCAGTATTTT

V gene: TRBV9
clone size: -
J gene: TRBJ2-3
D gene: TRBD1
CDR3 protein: CASSVGGQGEQYF
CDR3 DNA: TGTGCCAGCAGCGTAGGAGGCCAGGGGGAGCAGTATTTT

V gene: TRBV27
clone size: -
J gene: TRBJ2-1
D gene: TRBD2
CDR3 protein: CASSLAAGGKQFF
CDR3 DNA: TGTGCCAGCAGTTTAGCAGCGGGGGGCAAGCAGTTCTTC

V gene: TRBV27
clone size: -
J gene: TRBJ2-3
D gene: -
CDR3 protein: CASSFVGGISTDTQYF
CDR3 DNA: TGTGCCAGCAGTTTTGTTGGCGGGATTAGCACAGATACGCAGTATTTT

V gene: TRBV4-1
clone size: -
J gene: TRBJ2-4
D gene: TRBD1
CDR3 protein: CASSQTDTTGGDIQYF
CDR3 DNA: TGCGCCAGCAGCCAGACCGATACGACAGGGGGGGACATTCAGTACTTC

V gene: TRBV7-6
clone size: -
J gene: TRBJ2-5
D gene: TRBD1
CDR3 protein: CASRPKKGQLETQYF
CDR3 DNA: TGTGCCAGCAGACCAAAGAAGGGACAGCTAGAGACCCAGTACTTC

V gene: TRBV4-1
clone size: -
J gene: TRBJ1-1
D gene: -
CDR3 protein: CASSPRGNTEAFF
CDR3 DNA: TGCGCCAGCAGCCCTCGAGGGAACACTGAAGCTTTCTTT

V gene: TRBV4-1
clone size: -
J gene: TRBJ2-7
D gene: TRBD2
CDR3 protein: CASSPGAGGAYEQYF
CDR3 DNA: TGCGCCAGCAGCCCGGGGGCGGGAGGAGCCTACGAGCAGTACTTC

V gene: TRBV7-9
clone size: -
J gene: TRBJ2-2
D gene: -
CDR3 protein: CASSQGSPYGELFF
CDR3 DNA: TGTGCCAGCAGTCAGGGGTCCCCATACGGGGAGCTGTTTTTT

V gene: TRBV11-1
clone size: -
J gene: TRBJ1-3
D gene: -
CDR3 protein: CASSSPSEGGGNTIYF
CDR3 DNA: TGTGCCAGCAGCTCCCCCTCGGAAGGGGGTGGAAACACCATATATTTT

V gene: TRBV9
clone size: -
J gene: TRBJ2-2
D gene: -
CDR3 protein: CASSPTAQTVNTGELFF
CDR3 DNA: TGTGCCAGCAGCCCAACGGCCCAGACCGTTAACACCGGGGAGCTGTTTTTT

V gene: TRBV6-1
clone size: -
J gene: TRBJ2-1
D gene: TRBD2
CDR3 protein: CASNGGDGEQFF
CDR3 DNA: TGTGCCAGCAATGGGGGGGACGGTGAGCAGTTCTTC

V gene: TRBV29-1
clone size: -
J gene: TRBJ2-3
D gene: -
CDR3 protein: CSVEGRARTDTQYF
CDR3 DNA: TGCAGCGTTGAAGGGCGGGCCCGCACAGATACGCAGTATTTT

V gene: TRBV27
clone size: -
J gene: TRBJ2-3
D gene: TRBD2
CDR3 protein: CASTTRGLAGGTTDTQYF
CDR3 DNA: TGTGCCAGCACCACGCGGGGACTAGCGGGAGGTACCACAGATACGCAGTATTTT